The 5 T cell receptor beta chains presented below share a single source sample, sequenced in a study of T cell clones after liver transplantation. Data came from immunoSEQ multiplex PCR; TCRdb stores just in-frame clones and leaves some out. The sample lists some 59,000 clones, less than 75% seen once, with about 9.7% in the top ten. The sample was CD4+ T cells from blood, taken at the 22-month timepoint. The receptor source for this set is a human patient who received a liver transplant. Some T cells may be provided by the graft donor.

The sample holds a few counts of this clone. The chain is built from TRBV28 and TRBJ1-2; D gene ambiguous. V was trimmed by 3 bases and J by 8 bases, leaving 16 bases between them. This CDR3 has 14 residues. Germline lookup yields CDR1 MDHEN and CDR2 SYDVKM. CDR3 DNA sequence: TGTGCCAGCAGTTTGGGTCAGGCCAAGTGGGGCTACACCTTC. Its translation is CASSLGQAKWGYTF.

This chain connects TRBV6-6 to TRBJ2-4; perhaps TRBD1 as D (5 bases). CDR1 is MNHNY, CDR2 SVGAGI, per germline (reference sequence). The CDR3 extends over 14 amino acids. Trimming pared 6 bases from V and 6 bases from J, leaving 15 bases between. CDR3: CASRRAQGGNIQYF. CDR3 nucleotide sequence: TGTGCCAGCAGAAGGGCCCAGGGTGGAAACATTCAGTACTTC.

About this clone itself: An end of the junction does not agree with germline; a read error may underlie this. The chain is built from TRBV2 and TRBJ1-2; a weak D match, TRBD1 (5 bases). The length of the CDR3 is 13 residues. The germline gives CDR1 SNHLY, CDR2 FYNNEI. The DNA for the CDR3 is TGTGCCAGCTGTGACAGACCCAACTATGGCTACACCTTC. Protein product: CASCDRPNYGYTF.

The J gene is TRBJ1-2, the V gene TRBV2; 8 bases are shared with TRBD1. This CDR3 contains 18 residues. Trimming at V came to 7 bases and at J to 4 bases, leaving 20 bases not matched to a gene. CDR1 is SNHLY, CDR2 FYNNEI, per germline. The CDR3 spells CASNLQGALTFSSYGYTF. The CDR3 DNA sequence: TGTGCCAGCAATCTCCAGGGGGCCTTGACCTTCTCCTCCTATGGCTACACCTTC. The full variable domain, its missing parts supplied by reference TRBV2 and TRBJ1-2, is EPEVTQTPSHQVTQMGQEVILRCVPISNHLYFYWYRQILGQKVEFLVSFYNNEISEKSEIFDDQFSVERPDGSNFTLKIRSTKLEDSAMYFCASNLQGALTFSSYGYTFGSGTRLTVV.

The chain links TRBV5-5 to TRBJ1-6, with D maybe TRBD1 (5 bases). Germline V CDR1 and CDR2: SGHKS, YYEKEE (reference sequence). V shed 4 bases and J shed 3 bases, with 8 bases lying between them. This CDR3 has 14 residues. Written as DNA, the CDR3 is TGTGCCAGCAGCCCACAGGTCTATAATTCACCCCTCCACTTT. Translated: CASSPQVYNSPLHF.